This TCR beta chain was observed in a study of blood T cell repertoires in COVID-19. TCRdb's table, derived via immunoSEQ multiplex PCR, lists solely in-frame clones and lacks some. The data show about 120,000 clones, around 87% seen once. Trimming at V came to 4 bases and at J to 7 bases, leaving 12 bases not matched to a gene. CDR3 length: 16 amino acids. The germline V gene encodes CDR1 SGHNT and CDR2 YYREEE (reference sequence). This TCR derives from a woman in her sixties or seventies with acute or convalescent COVID-19. J is TRBJ2-4 and V is TRBV5-4, with 9 nucleotides matching TRBD2. The sequenced sample consisted of peripheral blood. The CDR3 region has the DNA TGTGCCAGCAGCCCCGCCCTAGCGGGGCCAGTGAACATTCAGTACTTC. This sequence encodes CASSPALAGPVNIQYF.